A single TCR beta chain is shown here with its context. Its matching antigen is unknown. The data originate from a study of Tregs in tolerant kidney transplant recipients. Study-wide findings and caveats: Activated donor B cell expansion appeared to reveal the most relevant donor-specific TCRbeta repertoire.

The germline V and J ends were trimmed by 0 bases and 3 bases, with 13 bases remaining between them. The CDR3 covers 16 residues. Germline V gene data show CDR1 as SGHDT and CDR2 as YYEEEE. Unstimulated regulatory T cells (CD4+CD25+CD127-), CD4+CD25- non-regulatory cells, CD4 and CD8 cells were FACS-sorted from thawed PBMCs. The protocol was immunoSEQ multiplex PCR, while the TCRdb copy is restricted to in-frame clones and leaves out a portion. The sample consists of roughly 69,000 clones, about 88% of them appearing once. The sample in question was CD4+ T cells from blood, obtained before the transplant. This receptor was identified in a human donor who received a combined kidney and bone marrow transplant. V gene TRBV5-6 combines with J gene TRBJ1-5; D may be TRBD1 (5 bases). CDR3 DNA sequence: TGTGCCAGCAGCTTGGGGGCAGGGCACCACAATCAGCCCCAGCATTTT. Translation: CASSLGAGHHNQPQHF.